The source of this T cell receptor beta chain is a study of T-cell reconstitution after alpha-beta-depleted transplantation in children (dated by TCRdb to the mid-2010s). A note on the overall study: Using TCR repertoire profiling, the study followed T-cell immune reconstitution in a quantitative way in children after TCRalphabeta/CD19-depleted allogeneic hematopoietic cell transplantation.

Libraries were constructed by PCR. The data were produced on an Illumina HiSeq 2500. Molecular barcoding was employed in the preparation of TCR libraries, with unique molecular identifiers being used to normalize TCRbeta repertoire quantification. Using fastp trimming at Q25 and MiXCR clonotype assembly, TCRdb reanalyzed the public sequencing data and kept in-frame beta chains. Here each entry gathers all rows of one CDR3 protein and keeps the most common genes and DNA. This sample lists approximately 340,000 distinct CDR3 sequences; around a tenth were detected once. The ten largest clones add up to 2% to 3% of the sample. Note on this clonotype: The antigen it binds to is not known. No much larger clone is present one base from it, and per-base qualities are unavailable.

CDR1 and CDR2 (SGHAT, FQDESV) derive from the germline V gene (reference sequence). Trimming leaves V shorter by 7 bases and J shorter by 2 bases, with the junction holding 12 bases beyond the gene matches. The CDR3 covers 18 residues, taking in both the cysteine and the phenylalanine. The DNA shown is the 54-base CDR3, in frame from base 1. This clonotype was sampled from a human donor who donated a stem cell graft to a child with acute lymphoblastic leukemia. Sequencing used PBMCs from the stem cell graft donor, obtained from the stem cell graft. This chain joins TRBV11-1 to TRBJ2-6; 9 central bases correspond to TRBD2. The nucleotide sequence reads TGTGCCAGCAACAGCAAGGGGCTAGCGGGAACTGGGGCCAACGTCCTGACTTTC. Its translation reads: CASNSKGLAGTGANVLTF. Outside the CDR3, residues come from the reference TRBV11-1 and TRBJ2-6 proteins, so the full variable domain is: EAEVAQSPRYKITEKSQAVAFWCDPISGHATLYWYRQILGQGPELLVQFQDESVVDDSQLPKDRFSAERLKGVDSTLKIQPAELGDSAMYLCASNSKGLAGTGANVLTFGAGSRLTVL.